What follows is one T cell receptor (beta chain) and its context. Its target is not known. The sort gate was single viable CD3+CD4+CD8-CD45RO+ cells for memory CD4+ T cells. V gave up 0 bases and J gave up 0 bases, with 12 bases separating them. Germline-derived CDR1 and CDR2 are MGHRA and YSYEKL. CDR3 size: 17 residues. This sample was taken from a study of memory CD4+ T cells and cytomegalovirus serostatus. General study points: Suggested: most of the CMV-linked TCR signature lies in CD4+ memory cells. Repertoires predicted CMV serostatus with median bootstrapped AUC of roughly 0.95.

Original handling: Out-of-frame sequences were removed, leaving around 2.2 million distinct TCRbeta sequences. Repertoires were generated with immunoSEQ multiplex PCR, while TCRdb's copy carries only in-frame clones and drops some. V and J calls and clone size are copied from that table; D and trimming were computed from the DNA. The table shows about 64,000 clones, with 77% occurring only once. This clonotype was obtained from an adult in good health and CMV-seronegative. V and J are TRBV4-1 and TRBJ1-3, with D hard to call. Input material: memory CD4+ T cells from blood. CDR3 in amino acids: CASSQDIARTSGNTIYF. CDR3 DNA sequence: TGCGCCAGCAGCCAAGATATAGCGAGAACCTCTGGAAACACCATATATTTT.